This T cell receptor beta chain was recorded in a study of T cell repertoires in cytomegalovirus infection. TCRdb redid the calling of the reads with MiXCR, one entry per CDR3 protein. Of under 95,000 distinct CDR3 sequences in the sample, around half are singletons; the top ten hold approximately 93%. Points on this clonotype: Its target is not known.

The V gene's germline CDR1 is SGHAT and CDR2 FQNNGV. With 4 bases removed from V and 2 bases from J, the gap between germline ends came to 12 bases. The length of the CDR3 is 14 residues. The sample here was CD8+ T cells from cultured PBMCs, taken from culture after CMV antigen stimulation. This sequence was found in a human donor in good health (CMV status not recorded). Some clones in this sample may be carry-over from other donors' samples. V is TRBV11-2 and J is TRBJ2-7, with D possibly being TRBD2 (7 bases). The DNA of the CDR3 is TGTGCCAGCAGCTCCCTAGGGGGGGCCTACGAGCAGTACTTC. Translating gives CASSSLGGAYEQYF.